The 20 T cell receptor beta chains below come from one sample, sequenced in a study of human T cells and chemical hapten exposure. This sample's time point: patch test 2, 6 weeks after DPC sensitization. This sample's treatment: therapeutic diphenylcyclopropenone sensitization with weekly scalp DPC. TCRdb fed the RACE reads into MiXCR, producing one record per CDR3 protein. The top ten hold 1% to 1.5% of the sample, which has 65,000 to 90,000 distinct CDR3 sequences, 6% to 8.5% seen once. The sequencing here drew on whole blood, taken in connection with sensitization to the hapten diphenylcyclopropenone (DPC). These receptors were obtained from a woman in her twenties or thirties with alopecia areata. Some clones in this sample may be carry-over from other donors' samples.

This clonotype was found a few times. The CDR3 region is CASSFSTDNEKLFF. CDR3 in DNA: TGTGCCAGCAGCTTTTCAACAGACAATGAAAAACTGTTTTTT. V gene TRBV5-4 combines with J gene TRBJ1-4, with no clear D. V gave up 2 bases and J gave up 5 bases, with 10 bases separating them. Germline V CDR1 and CDR2: SGHNT, YYREEE (reference sequence). The length of the CDR3 is 14 residues.

This clonotype occurred many times. The rearrangement uses TRBV18 and TRBJ1-1; 10 bases align to TRBD1. V gave up 3 bases and J gave up 3 bases; unmatched junction bases: 4. CDR1 is KGHSH and CDR2 is LQKENI in the germline V gene. CDR3 length: 15 amino acids. This CDR3 reads CASSPGQGRHTEAFF. DNA of the CDR3: TGTGCCAGCTCACCGGGACAGGGGAGGCACACTGAAGCTTTCTTT.

This clonotype appeared many times. The rearrangement joins TRBV5-8 to TRBJ2-5; possible D gene TRBD2, 6 bases. This CDR3 has 17 amino acids. V lost 1 base, J lost 5 bases, and 21 bases lay in between. Germline V lookup: CDR1 SGHTS, CDR2 YDEGEE. CDR3 amino acids: CASSLSDNVVAGETQYF. The CDR3 region has the DNA TGTGCCAGCAGCTTGTCGGACAATGTTGTGGCGGGGGAGACCCAGTACTTC.

The chain links TRBV20-1 to TRBJ2-5; a weak D match, TRBD1 (5 bases). Germline CDR1 DFQATT, CDR2 SNEGSKA (reference sequence). The CDR3 totals 13 residues. Trimming shortened V by 3 bases and J by 5 bases, and 13 bases separated the two germline ends. CDR3 loop: CSARDTQRETQYF. Here the CDR3 DNA reads TGCAGTGCTAGGGACACCCAGAGGGAGACCCAGTACTTC.

This clonotype was found many times. CDR3 nucleotides: TGTGCCAGCAGCCCCGGGGAACGGGGCAGCCAAGAGACCCAGTACTTC. Translation gives CASSPGERGSQETQYF. V is TRBV12-3 or TRBV12-4 and J is TRBJ2-5; possibly TRBD1 or TRBD2 for D (5 bases each). This CDR3 comprises 16 residues. The V and J ends lost 6 bases and 1 base respectively, with 18 bases between them.

This clonotype was detected many times. Written as DNA, the CDR3 is TGTGCCAGCAGTTCCACAGGGTCGGGGTACCAAGAGACCCAGTACTTC. Amino acid sequence: CASSSTGSGYQETQYF. The V gene is TRBV6-5, the J gene TRBJ2-5; D is perhaps TRBD1 (6 bases). Trimming stripped 4 bases from V and 0 bases from J, with 15 bases between. Germline V gives CDR1 MNHEY, CDR2 SVGAGI. The CDR3 runs 16 residues.

This clonotype was counted ten times or more. This chain links TRBV20-1 with TRBJ2-7; tentatively, D is TRBD1 (5 bases). Trimming pared 1 base from V and 0 bases from J, leaving 13 bases between. This CDR3 has 15 residues. CDR1 and CDR2 from the germline V gene are DFQATT and SNEGSKA (reference sequence). CDR3 loop: CSARAQGISSYEQYF. DNA for the CDR3: TGCAGTGCTAGAGCCCAGGGAATAAGCTCCTACGAGCAGTACTTC.

Ten or more counts support this clonotype. V is TRBV12-3 or TRBV12-4 and J is TRBJ2-7, with 8 bases aligning to TRBD2. CDR3 size: 15 residues. J was trimmed by 2 bases and V by 4 bases; bases with no gene match: 7. In nucleotides, the CDR3 is TGTGCCAGCAGTTCAACAGAGCGGGGGCCCTACGAGCAGTACTTC. Its translation: CASSSTERGPYEQYF.

This clonotype was counted at least ten times. The chain recombines TRBV20-1 with TRBJ2-1; D gene ambiguous. The CDR3 is 12 residues long. The V and J ends lost 7 bases and 3 bases respectively, with 10 bases between them. Germline CDR1 reads DFQATT; CDR2 reads SNEGSKA (reference sequence). The CDR3 bases are TGCAGTGGTCTTCCGGGCTACAATGAGCAGTTCTTC. This gives the protein CSGLPGYNEQFF.

This chain joins TRBV3-1 and TRBJ1-1; 7 nucleotides match TRBD1. The CDR3 is 12 amino acids. The V segment lost 3 bases and the J segment 8 bases; nucleotides outside the gene matches: 3. Looked up from germline, CDR1 is LGHDT and CDR2 is YNNKEL (reference sequence). The CDR3 DNA follows: TGTGCCAGCAGCCACCGGGACAGCGAAGCTTTCTTT. It is translated as CASSHRDSEAFF.

In this sample, this clonotype turned up many times. The J gene is TRBJ2-3, the V gene TRBV5-4, with D possibly matching TRBD1 (5 bases). V lost 1 base, J lost 2 bases, and 17 bases lay in between. Germline CDR1 is SGHNT and CDR2 is YYREEE (reference sequence). The CDR3 is 17 residues long. The CDR3 DNA reads as TGTGCCAGCAGCTTGTCAATGGCGCAGGGCCCCACAGATACGCAGTATTTT. Protein sequence: CASSLSMAQGPTDTQYF.

Ten or more counts support this clonotype. V gene TRBV7-2 combines with J gene TRBJ2-3; D is possibly TRBD1 or TRBD2 (5 bases each). The ends were cut back, 1 base at V and 5 bases at J, with 10 bases in the middle. CDR1 and CDR2 from the germline V gene are SGHTA and FQGNSA. This CDR3 spans 14 amino acids. Here the CDR3 DNA reads TGTGCCAGCAGCTTAGACTATGGGGGAGATACGCAGTATTTT. It yields the protein CASSLDYGGDTQYF.

This clonotype has a count of ten or more. The V call is TRBV7-4, the J call TRBJ2-3; possible D gene TRBD1, 6 bases. Deletions cut 2 bases from V and 4 bases from J, with 7 bases between. CDR1 and CDR2 from the germline V gene are SGHVT and SQSDAQ. The CDR3 sequence is 13 residues long. CDR3 in DNA: TGTGCCAGCAGCTTATCAGGGGCAGATACGCAGTATTTT. Translating gives CASSLSGADTQYF.

This clonotype was recorded many times. The V call is TRBV7-6, the J call TRBJ2-3, with a tentative D call TRBD1 (6 bases). V lost 2 bases, J lost 0 bases, and 9 bases lay in between. This CDR3 is built from 15 residues. Germline V gene sequence: CDR1 SGHVS, CDR2 FNYEAQ. Here the CDR3 DNA reads TGTGCCAGCAGCTTATACAGGGTTAGCACAGATACGCAGTATTTT. It codes for CASSLYRVSTDTQYF.

In this sample, this clonotype turned up many times. This rearrangement joins TRBV12-3 or TRBV12-4 to TRBJ1-1; D ambiguous. CDR3 length: 14 residues. V was cut by 6 bases and J by 1 base, with 12 bases left in between. The CDR3 here is CASSGEVANTEAFF. The DNA of the CDR3 is TGTGCCAGCAGCGGGGAGGTAGCGAACACTGAAGCTTTCTTT.

The sample holds many counts of this clonotype. The V gene is TRBV5-6, the J gene TRBJ2-3; 7 nucleotides agree with TRBD2. This CDR3 contains 14 residues. With 0 bases clipped from V and 5 bases from J, the junction kept 3 bases outside the gene matches. Germline V gives CDR1 SGHDT, CDR2 YYEEEE. CDR3 loop: CASSLVLAGDTQYF. The CDR3 DNA sequence: TGTGCCAGCAGCTTGGTGTTAGCGGGAGATACGCAGTATTTT.

This chain connects TRBV4-2 to TRBJ2-1; D is possibly TRBD2 (5 bases). Trimming pared 4 bases from V and 7 bases from J, leaving 17 bases between. Germline-derived CDR1 and CDR2 are LGHNA and YNFKEQ. The CDR3 covers 15 residues. CDR3 DNA: TGTGCCAGCAGCCGGCCGGAGGACCGAGGGAATGAGCAGTTCTTC. Encoded protein: CASSRPEDRGNEQFF.

Turning to this clonotype: A much larger clone sits a single nucleotide away, making a read error possible. This rearrangement joins TRBV12-3 or TRBV12-4 to TRBJ1-1; D uncertain. The CDR3 covers 11 residues. Trimming cost V 4 bases and J 4 bases, with 4 bases left between them. CDR3 loop: CASSSATEAFF. CDR3 nucleotides: TGTGCCAGCAGTTCTGCCACTGAAGCTTTCTTT.

This clonotype has a count of ten or more. The V gene is TRBV12-3 or TRBV12-4, the J gene TRBJ2-1, with 8 bases aligning to TRBD2. With 7 bases clipped from V and 4 bases from J, the junction kept 6 bases outside the gene matches. The CDR3 contains 14 residues. The CDR3 sequence is CASTSGGHYNEQFF. CDR3 bases: TGTGCCAGCACGAGCGGGGGACATTACAATGAGCAGTTCTTC.

In this sample, this clonotype turned up many times. V and J are TRBV30 and TRBJ2-6; possibly TRBD1 for D (6 bases). V lost 1 base and J lost 0, with 16 bases in between. From germline, CDR1 is GTSNPN and CDR2 SVGIG (reference sequence). The CDR3 consists of 18 residues. This chain's CDR3 is CAWSASQGPSSGANVLTF. CDR3 sequence (DNA): TGTGCCTGGAGTGCTTCACAGGGACCCTCCTCTGGGGCCAACGTCCTGACTTTC.